This TCR beta chain emerged from a study of blood T cells in healthy people across ages. The use of a sample-barcoded 5' primer and a J-beta primer mix characterized a second PCR of about 6 to 11 cycles. Via MiXCR, TCRdb re-called the 5' RACE reads, giving one row per CDR3 protein. The table includes 1.2 million to 1.5 million distinct CDR3 sequences, 42% detected once. CDR3 size: 13 residues. V lost 1 base to trimming and J lost 3 bases, with 7 bases between them. Germline CDR1 and CDR2: LGHDT and YNNKEL (reference sequence). The chain links TRBV3-1 to TRBJ2-7; D is undetermined. Input material: blood. The origin of this receptor is a woman aged 18-35 years in good health. Here the CDR3 reads CASSQVWGYEQYF. As DNA, the CDR3 is TGTGCCAGCAGCCAAGTCTGGGGCTACGAGCAGTACTTC.